This TCR beta chain was sequenced during a study of blood T cells in healthy people across ages. Germline CDR1 SGHTA, CDR2 FQGNSA. Deletions cut 5 bases from V and 3 bases from J, with 19 bases between. This CDR3 is 16 amino acids long. For the second PCR, which ran for roughly 6 to 12 cycles, a sample-barcoded 5' primer and a J-beta primer mix were used. TCRdb analysed the 5' RACE reads with MiXCR anew, one entry per CDR3 protein. The sample lists 1.5 million to 2 million distinct CDR3 sequences; around 48% were seen once. The sequence came from a woman in her thirties or forties in good health. Sequenced sample: blood. This chain links TRBV7-2 with TRBJ1-2; D gene unclear. In nucleotides, the CDR3 is TGTGCCAGCAGCCTATATCGGGCGGTGGAGGACTATGGCTACACCTTC. Protein: CASSLYRAVEDYGYTF.